The 27 T cell receptor beta chains given below trace back to one sample, sequenced in a study of blood T cell repertoires in COVID-19. Repertoires were generated with immunoSEQ multiplex PCR, while TCRdb's copy carries only in-frame clones and drops some. The repertoire consists of about 130,000 clones, with more than 80% occurring once and the leading ten covering 3.2%. Sample: peripheral blood. These receptors were taken from an elderly woman with COVID-19, enrolled during active disease.

The count of this clone is one. V usage is TRBV7-9 and J usage is TRBJ1-3; D is uncertain. V was clipped by 4 bases and J by 0 bases, with 13 bases between them. The CDR3 length is 16 residues. Germline lookup yields CDR1 SEHNR and CDR2 FQNEAQ (reference sequence). CDR3 region: CASSSPAGLSGNTIYF. The CDR3 coding sequence is TGTGCCAGCAGCTCCCCTGCGGGTCTCTCTGGAAACACCATATATTTT.

The V gene is TRBV7-3, the J gene TRBJ1-5; unclear D gene. The CDR3 contains 13 residues. With 5 bases removed from V and 7 bases from J, the gap between germline ends came to 12 bases. Germline CDR1 SGHTA, CDR2 FQGTGA. DNA for the CDR3: TGTGCCAGCAGCCCTGGGCCCCAACAGCCCCAGCATTTT. Protein product: CASSPGPQQPQHF.

V is TRBV10-3 and J is TRBJ1-2, with 10 bases matching TRBD1. With 4 bases clipped from V and 4 bases from J, the junction kept 6 bases outside the gene matches. CDR1 and CDR2 (germline): ENHRY, SYGVKD. The CDR3 runs 15 residues. CDR3 sequence reads: CAISGQGQGSYGYTF. CDR3 nucleotide sequence: TGTGCCATCAGTGGCCAGGGACAGGGGAGCTATGGCTACACCTTC.

V is TRBV6-2 or TRBV6-3 and J is TRBJ2-5; no clear D gene. CDR1 is MNHEY, CDR2 SVGEGT, per germline. The CDR3 extends over 12 amino acids. Trimming pared 5 bases from V and 4 bases from J, leaving 8 bases between. CDR3 in DNA: TGTGCCAGCAGTCTCCTAGGAGAGACCCAGTACTTC. Its protein is CASSLLGETQYF.

The chain uses TRBV28 and TRBJ2-5; possible D gene TRBD1, 6 bases. Germline lookup yields CDR1 MDHEN and CDR2 SYDVKM. V was clipped by 7 bases and J by 2 bases, with 23 bases between them. The CDR3 has 17 residues. The CDR3, as DNA: TGTGCCAGCACCCAGGGCTCTTTCGGGACACCACAAGAGACCCAGTACTTC. This gives the protein CASTQGSFGTPQETQYF.

The chain links TRBV4-2 to TRBJ2-3, with 10 bases that match TRBD2. The CDR3 totals 17 residues. Germline values: CDR1 LGHNA, CDR2 YNFKEQ. Trimming took 1 base from V and 2 from J; bases not matched to a gene: 6. Written as DNA, the CDR3 is TGTGCCAGCAGCCAAGCCCTAGCGGGAGTCTCCACAGATACGCAGTATTTT. The encoded protein is CASSQALAGVSTDTQYF.

This sequence joins TRBV28 and TRBJ2-7, with TRBD2 matching over 9 bases. V was clipped by 2 bases and J by 3 bases; unmatched bases: 14. Germline V CDR1 and CDR2: MDHEN, SYDVKM. The CDR3 contains 18 residues. The CDR3 nucleotides read TGTGCCAGCAGTTTACCCATACCGGGCGGGAGGGATGACTACGAGCAGTACTTC. Translating it yields CASSLPIPGGRDDYEQYF.

V usage is TRBV7-2 and J usage is TRBJ1-4, with TRBD1 as a possible D gene (5 bases). V lost 8 bases, J lost 6 bases, and 13 bases lay in between. Germline V gene sequence: CDR1 SGHTA, CDR2 FQGNSA. The CDR3 spans 13 residues. The CDR3 region is CASRGRVDEKLFF. In DNA, the CDR3 is TGTGCCAGCCGAGGCAGGGTTGATGAAAAACTGTTTTTT.

The chain recombines TRBV5-1 with TRBJ2-1; tentatively, D is TRBD1 (5 bases). Germline V CDR1 and CDR2: SGHRS, YFSETQ. The length of the CDR3 is 18 residues. Trimming took 4 bases from V and 4 from J, leaving 24 bases between them. Written as DNA, the CDR3 is TGCGCCAGCAGCCCCCCGGTAGGCAACAGGTTGAGTTACAATGAGCAGTTCTTC. Its translation: CASSPPVGNRLSYNEQFF.

The rearrangement links TRBV27 to TRBJ2-1; 10 nucleotides line up with TRBD2. V lost 2 bases, J lost 7 bases, and 8 bases stayed unmatched. CDR1 and CDR2 (germline): MNHEY, SMNVEV (reference sequence). This CDR3 contains 16 residues. In nucleotides, the CDR3 is TGTGCCAGCAGTTTAGGGCCTAGCGGGAGCATGAATGAGCAGTTCTTC. Its protein is CASSLGPSGSMNEQFF.

This chain connects TRBV27 to TRBJ2-1; 13 positions agree with TRBD2. With 4 bases clipped from V and 9 bases from J, the junction kept 12 bases outside the gene matches. The CDR3 sequence is 17 residues long. Germline loops: CDR1 MNHEY, CDR2 SMNVEV (reference sequence). CDR3: CASSSTSGRVGVGEQFF. Here the CDR3 DNA reads TGTGCCAGCAGTTCAACTAGCGGGAGGGTTGGGGTTGGTGAGCAGTTCTTC.

The chain combines TRBV5-5 with TRBJ2-4; a possible D gene is TRBD1 (5 bases). The V and J ends lost 4 bases and 0 bases respectively, with 11 bases between them. Germline V lookup: CDR1 SGHKS, CDR2 YYEKEE (reference sequence). CDR3 length: 15 residues. The chain's CDR3 is CASSRDSLAKNIQYF. CDR3 DNA: TGTGCCAGCAGCCGAGACAGTTTAGCCAAAAACATTCAGTACTTC.

The chain uses TRBV6-1 and TRBJ2-3; D ambiguous. The V end was cut by 3 bases, the J end by 1 base, with 8 bases between. Germline CDR1 and CDR2: MNHNS and SASEGT. This CDR3 comprises 14 residues. For the CDR3, the DNA is TGTGCCAGCAGTGAGTGGCAGGGCACAGATACGCAGTATTTT. Its translation is CASSEWQGTDTQYF.

This chain joins TRBV6-5 and TRBJ1-5, with a possible D match to TRBD1 (6 bases). V gave up 8 bases and J gave up 5 bases, with 19 bases separating them. Looked up from germline, CDR1 is MNHEY and CDR2 is SVGAGI. The CDR3 runs to 15 residues. CDR3 residues: CASSPGVWEYQPQHF. CDR3 DNA: TGTGCCAGCTCCCCAGGGGTGTGGGAGTATCAGCCCCAGCATTTT.

The chain recombines TRBV2 with TRBJ1-3; D is uncertain. There are 16 residues in the CDR3. Trimming removed 4 bases at V and 2 bases at J, with 15 bases between. Germline loops: CDR1 SNHLY, CDR2 FYNNEI. CDR3 loop: CASSVGGRITGNTIYF. Here the CDR3 DNA reads TGTGCCAGCAGTGTAGGTGGGAGGATAACTGGAAACACCATATATTTT.

This clone was recorded only once. The rearrangement links TRBV7-2 to TRBJ2-3; TRBD2 matches at 8 bases. The junction had 10 bases not matched to a gene; V was cut back by 4 bases and J by 1 base. There are 17 residues in the CDR3. The V gene's germline CDR1 is SGHTA and CDR2 FQGNSA. The CDR3 DNA follows: TGTGCCAGCAGCTCCCACCGACGTAGCGGGGGCACAGATACGCAGTATTTT. It specifies CASSSHRRSGGTDTQYF.

The gene calls are TRBV2 and TRBJ1-4; 7 bases line up with TRBD1. The V gene end was trimmed by 10 bases and the J gene end by 8 bases; junction bases not matched to a gene: 7. The length of the CDR3 is 12 residues. CDR1 is SNHLY and CDR2 is FYNNEI in the germline V gene. Written as DNA, the CDR3 is TGTGCCACCAGGGACAGCAAGGAAAAACTGTTTTTT. The encoded protein is CATRDSKEKLFF.

This clone was detected a few times. V is TRBV4-2 and J is TRBJ1-5, with 9 bases matching TRBD1. In germline, CDR1 is LGHNA, CDR2 YNFKEQ. Unmatched junction bases numbered 6, after V lost 5 bases and J lost 4 bases. This CDR3 contains 15 residues. CDR3 in DNA: TGTGCCAGCAGCAAACGGACAGGGGTGAATCAGCCCCAGCATTTT. Its translation is CASSKRTGVNQPQHF.

The V and J genes are TRBV9 and TRBJ1-5; no reliable D call. CDR1 SGDLS and CDR2 YYNGEE come from the germline V gene. The CDR3 loop spans 15 amino acids. V shed 1 base and J shed 4 bases, with 12 bases lying between them. The CDR3 coding sequence is TGTGCCAGCAGCGTATCCGGACTGAAAAATCAGCCCCAGCATTTT. Translating it yields CASSVSGLKNQPQHF.

V gene TRBV7-2 combines with J gene TRBJ2-2; no definite D call. The CDR3 is 12 residues long. Trimming took 5 bases from V and 6 from J, leaving 7 bases between them. CDR1 is SGHTA and CDR2 is FQGNSA in the germline V gene. The CDR3 region is CASSLISGELFF. In nucleotides, the CDR3 is TGTGCCAGCAGCCTAATTTCCGGGGAGCTGTTTTTT.

This clone occurred a few times. The chain links TRBV11-2 to TRBJ2-7; D unresolved. The CDR3 runs to 15 residues. CDR1 and CDR2 (germline): SGHAT, FQNNGV. Trimming shortened V by 1 base and J by 2 bases, and 12 bases separated the two germline ends. CDR3 in amino acids: CASSLGTGRAYEQYF. The CDR3 coding sequence is TGTGCCAGCAGCTTAGGAACGGGTCGCGCCTACGAGCAGTACTTC.

This clone was picked up one time. The gene calls are TRBV18 and TRBJ2-5; D call uncertain. Trimming removed 1 base from V and 4 bases from J, with 10 bases in between. The CDR3 is made up of 14 amino acids. CDR1 is KGHSH and CDR2 is LQKENI in the germline V gene. The CDR3: CASSPLGERETQYF. CDR3 DNA: TGTGCCAGCTCACCACTAGGCGAGCGAGAGACCCAGTACTTC.

The genes are TRBV7-9 and TRBJ2-5; possibly TRBD1 for D (6 bases). Germline loops: CDR1 SEHNR, CDR2 FQNEAQ (reference sequence). The CDR3 has 15 residues. Deletions cut 3 bases from V and 1 base from J, with 12 bases between. DNA of the CDR3: TGTGCCAGCAGCTTCCAGGGGCGCCCCCAAGAGACCCAGTACTTC. Amino acids: CASSFQGRPQETQYF.

CDR3 residues: CASSVGTMNTEAFF. The CDR3 nucleotides are TGTGCCAGCAGCGTTGGCACGATGAACACTGAAGCTTTCTTT. V gene TRBV9 combines with J gene TRBJ1-1, with D unclear. CDR3 length: 14 residues. V shed 2 bases and J shed 0 bases, with 8 bases lying between them. Germline V CDR1 and CDR2: SGDLS, YYNGEE.

The chain uses TRBV12-3 or TRBV12-4 and TRBJ2-3; maybe TRBD2 (6 bases). CDR3 size: 12 residues. The V gene lost 3 bases and the J gene lost 10 bases, with 11 bases spanning the gap. Written as DNA, the CDR3 is TGTGCCAGCAGTTTGTCTGGACTACCGCAGTATTTT. Translated, it gives CASSLSGLPQYF.

The V and J genes are TRBV14 and TRBJ2-1; no definite D call. V dropped 1 base and J dropped 7 bases, with 17 bases sitting between them. Per germline, CDR1 SGHDN and CDR2 FVKESK. CDR3 size: 16 residues. The CDR3 DNA reads as TGTGCCAGCAGCCAAGTTCGTCTAGTCTATTCTAATGAGCAGTTCTTC. Protein sequence: CASSQVRLVYSNEQFF.

The V gene is TRBV28, the J gene TRBJ2-1; weak D call: TRBD2 (5 bases). The CDR3 sequence is 13 residues long. Trimming stripped 3 bases from V and 7 bases from J, with 10 bases between. Germline V gene data show CDR1 as MDHEN and CDR2 as SYDVKM. The CDR3 loop reads CASSLSSGNEQFF. In DNA form, the CDR3 reads TGTGCCAGCAGTTTGTCCTCGGGGAATGAGCAGTTCTTC. Full variable domain (remainder filled in from reference TRBV28 and TRBJ2-1): DVKVTQSSRYLVKRTGEKVFLECVQDMDHENMFWYRQDPGLGLRLIYFSYDVKMKEKGDIPEGYSVSREKKERFSLILESASTNQTSMYLCASSLSSGNEQFFGPGTRLTVL.